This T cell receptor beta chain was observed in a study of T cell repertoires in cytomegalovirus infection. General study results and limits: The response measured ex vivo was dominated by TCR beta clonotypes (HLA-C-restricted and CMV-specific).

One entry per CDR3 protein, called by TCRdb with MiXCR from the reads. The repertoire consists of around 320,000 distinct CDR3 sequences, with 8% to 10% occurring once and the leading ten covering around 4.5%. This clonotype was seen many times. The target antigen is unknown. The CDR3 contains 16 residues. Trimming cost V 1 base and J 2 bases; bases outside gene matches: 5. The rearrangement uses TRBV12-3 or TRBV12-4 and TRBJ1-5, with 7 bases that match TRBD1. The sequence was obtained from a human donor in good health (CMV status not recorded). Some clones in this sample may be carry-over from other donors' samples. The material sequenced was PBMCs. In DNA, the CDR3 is TGTGCCAGCAGTTTAGGACAGGGCAGAGGCAATCAGCCCCAGCATTTT. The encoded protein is CASSLGQGRGNQPQHF.